The source of this T cell receptor beta chain is a study of T cell repertoires in cytomegalovirus infection. For the study at large: Shared public TCR beta signatures pointed to both CMV infection and a matching HLA type.

Each CDR3 protein gets one entry after TCRdb re-called the reads with MiXCR. The sample yields roughly 230,000 distinct CDR3 sequences, more than 9% seen once. Ten or more counts support this clonotype. The sample consisted of PBMCs. The TCR was taken from a human donor in good health (CMV status not recorded). Some clones in this sample may be carry-over from other donors' samples.

The CDR3 loop is CASSQDWQMGSPLHF. The CDR3 nucleotides read TGCGCCAGCAGCCAAGATTGGCAGATGGGTTCACCCCTCCACTTT. The chain recombines TRBV4-1 with TRBJ1-6; D is uncertain. Trimming left V 0 bases short and J 9 bases short, with 12 bases between. The V gene's germline CDR1 is MGHRA and CDR2 YSYEKL. This CDR3 contains 15 residues.